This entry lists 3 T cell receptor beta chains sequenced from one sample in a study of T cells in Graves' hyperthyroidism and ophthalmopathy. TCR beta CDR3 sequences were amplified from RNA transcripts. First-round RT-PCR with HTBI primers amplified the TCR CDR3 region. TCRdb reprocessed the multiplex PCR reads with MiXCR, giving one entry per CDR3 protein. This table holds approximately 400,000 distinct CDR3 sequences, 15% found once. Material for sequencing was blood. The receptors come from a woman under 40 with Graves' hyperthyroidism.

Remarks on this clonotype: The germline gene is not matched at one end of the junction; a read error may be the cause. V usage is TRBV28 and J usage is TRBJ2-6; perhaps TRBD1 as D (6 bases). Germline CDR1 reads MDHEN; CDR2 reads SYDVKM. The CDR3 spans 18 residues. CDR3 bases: TGTACCAGCAGCCTAGACAGGAGGCCGAGCTCTGGGGCCAACGTCCTGACTTTC. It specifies CTSSLDRRPSSGANVLTF. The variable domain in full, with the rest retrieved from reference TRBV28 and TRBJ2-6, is DVKVTQSSRYLVKRTGEKVFLECVQDMDHENMFWYRQDPGLGLRLIYFSYDVKMKEKGDIPEGYSVSREKKERFSLILESASTNQTSMYLCTSSLDRRPSSGANVLTFGAGSRLTVL.

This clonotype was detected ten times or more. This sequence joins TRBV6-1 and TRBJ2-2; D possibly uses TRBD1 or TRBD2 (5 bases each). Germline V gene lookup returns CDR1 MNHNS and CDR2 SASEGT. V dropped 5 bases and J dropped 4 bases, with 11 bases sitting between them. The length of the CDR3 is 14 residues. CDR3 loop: CASSWDPSTGELFF. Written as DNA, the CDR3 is TGTGCCAGCAGTTGGGACCCTAGCACCGGGGAGCTGTTTTTT.

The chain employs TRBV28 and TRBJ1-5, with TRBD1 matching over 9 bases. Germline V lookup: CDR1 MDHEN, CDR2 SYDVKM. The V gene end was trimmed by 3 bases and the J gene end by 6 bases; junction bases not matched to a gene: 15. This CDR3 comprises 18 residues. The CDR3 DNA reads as TGTGCCAGCAGTTTGTTTTTTCTGGGGACAGGGAAGGGTCAGCCCCAGCATTTT. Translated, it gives CASSLFFLGTGKGQPQHF.